This T cell receptor (beta chain) originates from a study of cytomegalovirus exposure and HLA in healthy donors (dated by TCRdb to the late 2010s). In terms of the full investigation: According to an earlier analysis of around 600 of the donors, about 179 million T cells yielded 120 million or so unique TCR beta sequences and 250 to 350 Gb of sequence data. About 300 gigabases of sequencing data and tens of millions of unique TCR sequences were included in an early release covering several hundred HLA-typed donors. The genetic ancestry cluster associated with self-reported Caucasian donors included around four fifths of the 398 genotyped donors. The study aimed to test whether signatures of past pathogen exposure could be identified by cataloging public T cell receptors. The study used immunosequencing to profile the T cell repertoires of approximately 630 subjects and linked those repertoires to cytomegalovirus serostatus. In addition to the first cohort of 666 subjects, a separate validation cohort of under 150 different subjects was used. The study combined high-throughput TCR immunosequencing, statistical association of individual TCRs with disease status, and machine learning to predict cytomegalovirus infection status. To study patterns of TCR occurrence, a later analysis re-analyzed previously published TCR beta repertoires from 666 donors and added high-resolution HLA genotyping. In the later analysis, no new phenotypic data were used to find candidate immune exposures; instead, reliance was placed on TCR beta sequences and their occurrence across donors. An earlier analysis of around 580 of the donors used high-throughput TCR beta sequencing to judge whether each TCR beta V gene segment behaved as functional or pseudogenic. Alongside the repertoire data, information on donor age, sex, ethnicity and CMV serostatus was compiled. Genome-wide SNP genotypes for about 65% of the roughly 670 donors were used in a later genetic analysis, which treated that subset as a discovery cohort. Every discovery cohort repertoire had been produced on one sequencing platform. Both class I and class II loci were covered by HLA typing, at four-digit resolution. Typing coverage differed by locus: A, B, C, DRB1 and DQB1 were typed in about 620-640 donors, DQA1 in 500 to 550, DPA1 in approximately 610, and DPB1 in 450 to 490. Because of strong linkage in the cohort, four or five DR-DQ haplotypes were treated as single units for association and clustering. Across 300 to 400 genotyped donors of the cohort, an average of roughly 230,000 unique TCR beta nucleotide sequences per donor were sequenced, and approximately 17% of those sequences were non-productive.

CDR1 and CDR2 were assigned from the germline V gene (reference sequence) as DFQATT and SNEGSKA. The junction shows trimming of 5 bases on V and 3 bases on J, plus 8 bases between the germline ends. Taken from cysteine to phenylalanine, the CDR3 has 11 residues. The kept DNA is CDR3 alone, 33 bases in frame from the first base. The library was generated by the immunoSEQ multiplex PCR assay. A mixture of 60 forward primers for TCR Vbeta segments and 13 reverse primers for TCR Jbeta segments was used in the multiplex PCR. Amplification of the CDR3 region of rearranged TCR beta genes was performed with a multiplex PCR assay on genomic DNA. The Illumina HiSeq System was used to sequence the amplified TCR beta libraries as 87-base-pair reads. Per the source publication's procedure: Across the 670 or so repertoires, a later analysis counted roughly 84 million unique TCR beta chains, 9.5 million to 13 million of which were shared by at least two donors. A nearest-neighbor algorithm error-corrected the raw reads and collapsed the reads into unique sequences, merging closely related sequences to remove PCR and sequencing errors. CDR3 sequences were aligned to IMGT reference sequences to assign V, D and J gene segments. For a sequence to be retained, a match of at least six nucleotides was required to both a V gene segment and a J gene segment. Rearrangements were classified as productive when the CDR3 lacked stop codons and remained in frame with V and J, and all other rearrangements were classified as non-productive. CDR3 was defined by IMGT convention, running from the second conserved V-encoded cysteine to the conserved J-encoded phenylalanine. In an earlier analysis of just under 600 of the donors, sequences lacking an unambiguous match to a single V gene segment were excluded. An earlier analysis of about 590 of the donors classified V segments as functional when productive rearrangements were above 56.7% and as segregating when the standard deviation between donors was above 5%. A statistical classification framework was developed to diagnose cytomegalovirus status using the catalog of TCR beta chain sequences. V and J gene assignment, in a later analysis, came from comparing TCR nucleotide sequences with IMGT/GENE-DB human TR gene sequences. The TCRdist pipeline was used in a later analysis to assign CDR3 sequences and most-parsimonious VDJ recombination scenarios. A later analysis defined each TCR beta chain by its CDR3 amino acid sequence plus V-gene family, and excluded reads lacking a unique V-gene family. To address suspected cross-contamination and a sequencing artifact, a later analysis removed under 600 highly shared, low-generation-probability nucleotide sequences. For each public chain, a later analysis derived a clonal expansion index from normalized ranks of inferred template counts within each repertoire. In a later analysis, generation probabilities were computed with a VDJ recombination model fitted to out-of-frame rearrangements, and the resulting probabilities were checked against IGoR. Hypergeometric tests were used in a later analysis to score TCR-TCR, TCR-HLA and TCR-CMV co-occurrence, with a repertoire-size bias correction applied to the TCR pairs. False discovery rates were estimated in a later analysis by permuting HLA or CMV assignments 20 times. A later analysis grouped co-occurring TCRs with DBSCAN, adding TCRdist sequence similarity when clustering within HLA-allele-positive subsets. Co-occurrence clustering excluded repertoires with fewer than 30,000 or more than 120,000 public chains, plus five with anomalous nucleotide sharing. TCRdb carries this immuneACCESS record with in-frame sequences only. Its versions omit some clonotypes, under half of them owing to an unresolved V gene in the studies checked, with the rest unexplained. D and trimming were read from the DNA, whereas the V and J calls and clone size are those reported in that table. For this sample there are approximately 150,000 clones; about 80% appear just once. More than 0.8% of the sample belongs to the ten largest clones.

General conclusions and limits of the study: When HLA alleles, especially DR and DQ, strongly co-occurred, attributing TCR associations to individual alleles was difficult. In vitro tests confirmed that a few of the cytomegalovirus-associated TCR beta chains recognize cytomegalovirus antigens. In a later analysis, HLA-associated TCR beta chains were found to be more clonally expanded and to have lower generation probabilities than equally common non-associated chains. An association between a missense DCLRE1C variant and V-gene and J-gene trimming of TCR beta chains was found in a later genetic analysis and replicated in an independent cohort. The earlier analysis of a few hundred of the donors excluded 15 to 20 rarely observed V segments, including chromosome 9 orphons, because counts were too low. In a later analysis, most CMV-associated TCR beta chains were found to appear HLA-restricted, with HLA associations seemingly driven largely by CMV exposure. According to the authors, the approach could potentially be generalized to other disease states and immunological phenotypes. A group of highly shared sequence variants was considered likely to be a technical artifact of the sequencing pipeline. Correlated functional status among segregating V segments might reflect linkage disequilibrium, but an unknown experimental factor could not be ruled out. Because HLA typing was unavailable for some donors at each locus, only the typed subset was used in association tests. Presence/absence analyses assumed roughly uniform sequencing depth across donors, an assumption that may not hold. In a later analysis, several top co-occurrence clusters were reported to appear linked to parvovirus B19, influenza, CMV and Epstein-Barr virus. In a later analysis, TCR association rates were found to vary across HLA loci, with the most associated TCRs seen for DRB1 alleles and the fewest for HLA-C alleles. Some IMGT-functional V segments, including TRBV6-2 and TRBV6-3, could not be told apart with the 87-base-pair reads, so those segments were excluded. In a later genetic analysis, fewer N-insertions in productive TCRs were reported among donors in an Asian-associated ancestry cluster than the roughly 700-donor mean. Most TCR sequences were observed very rarely across donors, whereas some public TCRs were present in many individuals. The study gave a list of more than 150 TCR beta chains associated with cytomegalovirus. A further reported finding was that TCR beta sequences accurately predicted the HLA-A and HLA-B alleles for most subjects in the first cohort. The only immune exposure information available for the cohort was CMV serostatus. An earlier analysis of roughly 570 of the donors showed that most TCR beta V segments appeared in productive rearrangements either about 90% or about 30% of the time, which broadly matched IMGT annotations. In this cohort, only TCR beta chains were sequenced, and detectable features were limited by the absence of alpha or paired-chain data. The classifier was reported to diagnose cytomegalovirus status with high specificity and sensitivity in both the original and validation cohorts. A later analysis associated 16,951 TCR beta sequences with specific HLA alleles at a false discovery rate of 0.05.

This clone was observed a handful of times. Its specific antigen is unknown. No much larger clone exists at a distance of one base, and base qualities are not known. The cohort consisted of 600 to 700 healthy bone marrow donors. At the time of sampling, all cohort members were nominally healthy, though unrecorded immune exposures were likely present. The donor was CMV seronegative and was included in the group of 352 seronegative cohort members. A peripheral blood sample was provided by each donor, and peripheral blood mononuclear cells were used for TCR beta sequencing. The Qiagen DNeasy Blood Extraction Kit was used to extract genomic DNA from the blood cell samples.

The chain couples TRBV20-1 to TRBJ2-7; a tentative D match to TRBD2 spans 5 bases. Input material: PBMCs. The sequence was collected from a woman aged 40 to 55 in good health and CMV-seronegative. The CDR3 in this case is CSAGGVYEQYF. At the DNA level, the sequence is TGCAGTGCTGGAGGAGTCTACGAGCAGTACTTC.